The clone carrying this T cell receptor beta chain appeared many times. The target antigen is unknown. The data were obtained in a study of blood T cells in healthy people across ages. Study results and caveats: The long-lived group displayed more naive CD4+ cells, plus higher diversity, than the aged donors did. It was not possible, with unsorted PBMCs, to conclusively compare naive and antigen-experienced cells. TCR beta diversity was tightly associated with the proportion of naive T cells.

Peripheral blood was drawn, about 10 milliliters per donor. It was with a sample-barcoded 5' primer and a J-beta primer mix that a second PCR of roughly 7 to 11 cycles was run. TCRdb analysed the 5' RACE reads with MiXCR anew, one entry per CDR3 protein. The sample records more than 800,000 distinct CDR3 sequences, more than 25% being singletons. Source material: blood. This TCR came from a woman aged 80 or older in good health.

CDR3 loop: CASSLAGGGAGETQYF. For the CDR3, the DNA is TGTGCCAGCAGCTTAGCCGGCGGGGGGGCCGGGGAGACCCAGTACTTC. This rearrangement joins TRBV7-6 to TRBJ2-5; 9 nucleotides line up with TRBD2. The CDR3 spans 16 residues. Germline assignment: CDR1 SGHVS and CDR2 FNYEAQ. V shed 0 bases and J 5 bases; nucleotides not matched to a gene: 7.